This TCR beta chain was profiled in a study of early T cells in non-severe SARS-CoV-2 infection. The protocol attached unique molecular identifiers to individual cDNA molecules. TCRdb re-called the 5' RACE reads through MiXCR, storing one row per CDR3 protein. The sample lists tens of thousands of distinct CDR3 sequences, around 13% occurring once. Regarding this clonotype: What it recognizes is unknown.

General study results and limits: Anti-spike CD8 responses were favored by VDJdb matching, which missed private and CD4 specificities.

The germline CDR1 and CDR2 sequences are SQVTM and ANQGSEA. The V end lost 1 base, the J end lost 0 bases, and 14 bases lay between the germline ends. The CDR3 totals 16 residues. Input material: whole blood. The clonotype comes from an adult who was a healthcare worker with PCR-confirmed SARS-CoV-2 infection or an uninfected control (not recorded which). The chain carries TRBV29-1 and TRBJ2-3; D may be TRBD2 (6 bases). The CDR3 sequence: CSVEGQGGMSTDTQYF. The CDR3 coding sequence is TGCAGCGTTGAAGGACAAGGCGGGATGAGCACAGATACGCAGTATTTT.